This T cell receptor (beta chain) originates from a study of PD-1 blockade in mismatch repair-deficient tumors (dated by TCRdb to 2017 to 2019). Study-wide context: Between late 2013 and 2016, the trial enrolled 86 consecutive patients with roughly twelve types of mismatch repair-deficient cancer, all of whom had received prior treatment and were progressing. Tumor-associated T cell clones were tracked in the peripheral blood of patients responding to PD-1 blockade by deep sequencing of TCR CDR3 regions. Study-wide conclusions, independent of this receptor: After pembrolizumab, tumor-resident clones, which were often undetectable in blood before treatment, expanded rapidly and then contracted, generally ahead of radiologic responses.

For each enrolled patient, mismatch repair deficiency was established using either polymerase chain reaction or immunohistochemistry. TCR sequencing was carried out for three patients who responded to pembrolizumab therapy. Pembrolizumab PD-1 blockade was prospectively tested in advanced mismatch repair-deficient cancers, regardless of tissue of origin, in the phase II trial. Serial peripheral blood T cell samples were collected before and at multiple times after starting PD-1 blockade. Blood sampling time points were reported as weeks after the first dose of pembrolizumab. Regarding this clone: Its cognate antigen has yet to be identified. No clone much larger than this one lies a single base away; base qualities are absent.

Receptor libraries were prepared by the immunoSEQ multiplex PCR assay. This is the immuneACCESS table as TCRdb keeps it, with only in-frame sequences that have V and J called. A part of the clones is gone; compared with another copy, unresolved V genes explain less than half, and the rest is unexplained. The sample includes about 68,000 clones, with 70% to 85% observed a single time. Together, the top ten hold 4.5% to 6.5% of the sample. The sequencing here drew on peripheral blood, taken 2 weeks after starting pembrolizumab. The receptor was derived from an adult with mismatch repair-deficient cancer.

The DNA reads TGTGCCAGCAGCTTATTAGGATGGGGGACCAATGGCTACACCTTC. Its amino acids are CASSLLGWGTNGYTF. The V and J genes are TRBV5-8 and TRBJ1-2, with a tentative D gene TRBD1 over 5 matching bases. The germline ends are 17 bases apart after V is trimmed by 2 bases and J by 6 bases. Per the germline V gene, SGHTS is the CDR1 and YDEGEE is the CDR2. The CDR3 runs 15 amino acids, cysteine and phenylalanine included. Only the CDR3 portion is preserved as DNA: 45 bases, with reading frame beginning at the first base.